The 23 T cell receptor beta chains listed next were all sequenced from one sample in a study of blood T cell repertoires in COVID-19 (dated by TCRdb to 2019 to 2021). The protocol used for the library was the immunoSEQ multiplex PCR assay. TCRdb took over this immuneACCESS table, retaining in-frame rearrangements with V and J assigned. Such tables are incomplete; in checked studies, under half of the missing clones stem from an unresolved V gene, and the remainder is unexplained. The sample table records just over 35,000 clones; about 88% of these occur just once. The ten most abundant clones make up around 2.5% of the sample. Sequences were obtained from peripheral blood. These receptors all stem from a human donor in a cohort sampled during active COVID-19.

The chain employs TRBV27 and TRBJ1-2; 7 nucleotides line up with TRBD1. Germline V CDR1 and CDR2: MNHEY, SMNVEV (reference sequence). The CDR3 extends over 13 amino acids. Trimming cost V 7 bases and J 6 bases; bases outside gene matches: 8. DNA of the CDR3: TGTGCCAGCACCCCAACAGGGGCCGATGGCTACACCTTC. It specifies CASTPTGADGYTF.

The V call is TRBV3-1 (or the pseudogene TRBV3-2), the J call TRBJ1-2, with D perhaps TRBD1 (5 bases). The CDR3 is made up of 14 amino acids. V was pared by 2 bases and J by 8 bases, with 15 bases between. Germline CDR1 and CDR2: LGHDT and YNNKEL (reference sequence). The CDR3 here is CASSQTGRIGGYTF. CDR3 DNA: TGTGCCAGCAGCCAAACAGGCCGGATAGGAGGCTACACCTTC.

This chain links TRBV6-5 with TRBJ2-3; no definite D call. Germline-derived CDR1 and CDR2 are MNHEY and SVGAGI. The V gene lost 3 bases and the J gene lost 2 bases, with 12 bases spanning the gap. The CDR3 length is 15 residues. CDR3 residues: CASSYGTTLTDTQYF. The CDR3, as DNA: TGTGCCAGCAGTTATGGCACCACGCTCACAGATACGCAGTATTTT.

V and J are TRBV19 and TRBJ2-7, with D tentatively TRBD1 (7 bases). The CDR3 totals 16 residues. Germline CDR1 and CDR2: LNHDA and SQIVND (reference sequence). The V end lost 5 bases, the J end lost 3 bases, and 20 bases lay between the germline ends. The CDR3 here is CASSPDGRQGGYEQYF. CDR3 bases: TGTGCCAGTAGTCCCGACGGCCGACAGGGAGGCTACGAGCAGTACTTC.

This clone showed up just a few times. The chain is built from TRBV13 and TRBJ2-3; 7 nucleotides agree with TRBD1. Losses at the gene ends were 3 bases for V and 1 base for J; bases not matched to a gene: 1. Germline V gives CDR1 PRHDT, CDR2 FYEKMQ (reference sequence). The CDR3 extends over 14 amino acids. CDR3 DNA: TGTGCCAGCAGCTTCGGACAGGGCACAGATACGCAGTATTTT. Its protein product is CASSFGQGTDTQYF. Variable domain in full (rest from reference TRBV13 and TRBJ2-3): AAGVIQSPRHLIKEKRETATLKCYPIPRHDTVYWYQQGPGQDPQFLISFYEKMQSDKGSIPDRFSAQQFSDYHSELNMSSLELGDSALYFCASSFGQGTDTQYFGPGTRLTVL.

The chain links TRBV29-1 to TRBJ2-7, with a weak D call TRBD1 (9 bases). Germline V lookup: CDR1 SQVTM, CDR2 ANQGSEA. The V end lost 6 bases, the J end lost 0 bases, and 18 bases lay between the germline ends. The length of the CDR3 is 15 residues. CDR3: CSVGRGTGSSYEQYF. In DNA form, the CDR3 reads TGCAGCGTCGGGAGGGGGACAGGGAGCTCCTACGAGCAGTACTTC.

The V and J genes are TRBV5-5 and TRBJ2-7; tentative D call: TRBD1 (6 bases). This CDR3 region has 16 residues. CDR1 is SGHKS, CDR2 YYEKEE, per germline (reference sequence). V lost 1 base, J lost 3 bases, and 17 bases lay in between. CDR3 region: CASSLHGGQSNYEQYF. CDR3 nucleotide sequence: TGTGCCAGCAGCTTGCACGGAGGACAGTCCAACTACGAGCAGTACTTC.

The J gene is TRBJ1-1, the V gene TRBV19, with 10 bases aligning to TRBD1. Germline trimming cut 9 bases from V and 4 bases from J; bases unmatched to any gene: 11. The germline gives CDR1 LNHDA, CDR2 SQIVND (reference sequence). The length of the CDR3 is 15 residues. CDR3 sequence reads: CASRTGGLGGTEAFF. CDR3 nucleotide sequence: TGTGCCAGCAGGACAGGGGGTTTAGGGGGCACTGAAGCTTTCTTT.

V is TRBV6-5 and J is TRBJ2-7, with a weak D call TRBD1 (6 bases). Germline-derived CDR1 and CDR2 are MNHEY and SVGAGI. Trimming cost V 7 bases and J 3 bases, with 10 bases left between them. This CDR3 is built from 12 residues. The CDR3 DNA sequence: TGTGCCAGCATCGGGACAAACTACGAGCAGTACTTC. This encodes CASIGTNYEQYF.

This sequence joins TRBV10-1 and TRBJ2-7; no clear D. Germline values: CDR1 WNHNN, CDR2 SYGVQD (reference sequence). V gave up 2 bases and J gave up 1 base, with 15 bases separating them. The CDR3 covers 16 residues. The CDR3 DNA reads TGCGCCAGCAGTGAGGGCCCGGGTACCCCTTCCTACGAGCAGTACTTC. Translation gives CASSEGPGTPSYEQYF.

This clone appeared once. The chain's CDR3 is CASRANTDTQYF. The CDR3 DNA follows: TGTGCCAGCAGAGCTAACACAGATACGCAGTATTTT. V is TRBV2 and J is TRBJ2-3; the D is unclear. Germline V gene lookup returns CDR1 SNHLY and CDR2 FYNNEI. The germline V and J ends were trimmed by 6 bases and 2 bases, with 6 bases remaining between them. The CDR3 runs to 12 residues.

The genes are TRBV24-1 and TRBJ2-2; TRBD1 matches 8 bases. The germline V gene has CDR1 KGHDR and CDR2 SFDVKD. The CDR3 is 16 residues long. Trimming at V came to 2 bases and at J to 1 base, leaving 2 bases not matched to a gene. The CDR3 spells CATSDYGTGNTGELFF. The CDR3 nucleotides are TGTGCCACCAGTGATTATGGGACAGGGAACACCGGGGAGCTGTTTTTT.

This chain uses TRBV27 with TRBJ2-1; D call uncertain. V dropped 2 bases and J dropped 4 bases, with 6 bases sitting between them. CDR3 size: 13 residues. Germline V gene lookup returns CDR1 MNHEY and CDR2 SMNVEV (reference sequence). CDR3 sequence: CASSLQVYNEQFF. The CDR3 nucleotides are TGTGCCAGCAGTTTACAGGTTTACAATGAGCAGTTCTTC.

The chain joins TRBV25-1 to TRBJ2-2; no firm D call. The CDR3 is 16 amino acids. From germline, CDR1 is MGHDK and CDR2 SYGVNS. Trimming removed 3 bases at V and 0 bases at J, with 11 bases between. CDR3 protein: CASSDPTNSNTGELFF. For the CDR3, the DNA is TGTGCCAGCAGTGATCCGACAAACTCGAACACCGGGGAGCTGTTTTTT. The full variable domain, with the rest looked up from reference TRBV25-1 and TRBJ2-2, is EADIYQTPRYLVIGTGKKITLECSQTMGHDKMYWYQQDPGMELHLIHYSYGVNSTEKGDLSSESTVSRIRTEHFPLTLESARPSHTSQYLCASSDPTNSNTGELFFGEGSRLTVL.

This chain uses TRBV9 with TRBJ2-3; D remains ambiguous. Germline values: CDR1 SGDLS, CDR2 YYNGEE. The CDR3 runs to 13 residues. Trimming shortened V by 1 base and J by 4 bases, and 7 bases separated the two germline ends. The DNA of the CDR3 is TGTGCCAGCAGCGTATTTATGTCAGATACGCAGTATTTT. This codes for CASSVFMSDTQYF.

V gene TRBV11-2 combines with J gene TRBJ1-1; D possibly corresponds to TRBD1 (6 bases). The CDR3 length is 13 residues. Trimming removed 5 bases at V and 5 bases at J, with 12 bases between. Germline CDR1 and CDR2: SGHAT and FQNNGV. CDR3 bases: TGTGCCAGCAGCATCCGGGACATGACTGAAGCTTTCTTT. Translated: CASSIRDMTEAFF.

V gene TRBV5-4 combines with J gene TRBJ1-2; D ambiguous. The CDR3 spans 16 residues. V lost 1 base to trimming and J lost 5 bases, with 18 bases between them. Germline CDR1 is SGHNT and CDR2 is YYREEE (reference sequence). The CDR3, as DNA: TGTGCCAGCAGCTTGTTACTAGAGTCGCACAATTATGGCTACACCTTC. Translated, it gives CASSLLLESHNYGYTF.

The chain employs TRBV9 and TRBJ1-2, with D perhaps matching TRBD1 (6 bases). CDR1 and CDR2 (germline): SGDLS, YYNGEE. This CDR3 contains 14 residues. V lost 0 bases to trimming and J lost 6 bases, with 12 bases between them. This chain's CDR3 is CASSVARAGDGYTF. DNA for the CDR3: TGTGCCAGCAGCGTAGCTCGGGCAGGGGATGGCTACACCTTC. Full variable domain (remainder filled in from reference TRBV9 and TRBJ1-2): DSGVTQTPKHLITATGQRVTLRCSPRSGDLSVYWYQQSLDQGLQFLIQYYNGEERAKGNILERFSAQQFPDLHSELNLSSLELGDSALYFCASSVARAGDGYTFGSGTRLTVV.

The CDR3 here is CASSQVQDTQYF. In DNA, the CDR3 is TGTGCCAGCAGCCAAGTTCAGGATACGCAGTATTTT. This chain links TRBV7-9 with TRBJ2-3; D is ambiguous. This CDR3 has 12 amino acids. Germline assignment: CDR1 SEHNR and CDR2 FQNEAQ (reference sequence). V was clipped by 5 bases and J by 6 bases, with 9 bases between them.

The rearrangement links TRBV11-3 to TRBJ2-7; weak D call: TRBD2 (6 bases). The CDR3 loop spans 15 amino acids. The germline V gene encodes CDR1 SGHNT and CDR2 YENEEA. Trimming pared 9 bases from V and 4 bases from J, leaving 22 bases between. Written as DNA, the CDR3 is TGTGCCAGAGCCGGGACTGCCGAAAGGAAGTACGAGCAGTACTTC. It translates to CARAGTAERKYEQYF.

The chain recombines TRBV7-9 with TRBJ1-4; D not resolved. Trimming left V 5 bases short and J 6 bases short, with 16 bases between. The CDR3 contains 15 residues. Germline CDR1 and CDR2: SEHNR and FQNEAQ (reference sequence). The CDR3 DNA follows: TGTGCCAGCAGCCAAAGGATTGGAGTCGATGAAAAACTGTTTTTT. Encoded protein: CASSQRIGVDEKLFF.

This sequence joins TRBV15 and TRBJ2-7; 10 bases are shared with TRBD1. Germline V gene data show CDR1 as LNHNV and CDR2 as YYDKDF (reference sequence). This CDR3 is built from 14 residues. J gave up 2 bases and V 4 bases, and 2 bases lay outside the gene matches. As DNA, the CDR3 is TGTGCCACCAGCAAGGACAGGGGGGCCTACGAGCAGTACTTC. It yields the protein CATSKDRGAYEQYF.

This clone has just one count. The CDR3 region is CASSRAGGSYNEQFF. CDR3 DNA: TGTGCCAGCAGCCGAGCGGGGGGCTCCTACAATGAGCAGTTCTTC. The V gene is TRBV5-4, the J gene TRBJ2-1; 9 bases line up with TRBD2. This CDR3 is 15 amino acids long. Germline values: CDR1 SGHNT, CDR2 YYREEE (reference sequence). V dropped 4 bases and J dropped 0; count of bases not matched to a gene: 2. Filled out from reference TRBV5-4 and TRBJ2-1, the complete variable domain reads ETGVTQSPTHLIKTRGQQVTLRCSSQSGHNTVSWYQQALGQGPQFIFQYYREEENGRGNFPPRFSGLQFPNYSSELNVNALELDDSALYLCASSRAGGSYNEQFFGPGTRLTVL.